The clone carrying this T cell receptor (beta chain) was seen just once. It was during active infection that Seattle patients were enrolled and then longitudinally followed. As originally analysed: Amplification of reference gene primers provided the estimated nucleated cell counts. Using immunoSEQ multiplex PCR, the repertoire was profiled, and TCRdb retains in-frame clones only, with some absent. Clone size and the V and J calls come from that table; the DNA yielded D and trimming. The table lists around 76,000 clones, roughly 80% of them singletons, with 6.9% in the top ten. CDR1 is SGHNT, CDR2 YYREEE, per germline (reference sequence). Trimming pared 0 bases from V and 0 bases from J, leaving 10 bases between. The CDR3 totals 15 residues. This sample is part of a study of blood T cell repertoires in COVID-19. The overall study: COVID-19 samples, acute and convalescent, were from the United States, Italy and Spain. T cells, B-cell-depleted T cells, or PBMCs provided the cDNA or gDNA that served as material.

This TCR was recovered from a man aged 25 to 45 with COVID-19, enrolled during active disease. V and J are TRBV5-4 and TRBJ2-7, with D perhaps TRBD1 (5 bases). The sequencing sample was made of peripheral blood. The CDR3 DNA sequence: TGTGCCAGCAGCTTGGATGGGGCAATCTCCTACGAGCAGTACTTC. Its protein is CASSLDGAISYEQYF.